This passage covers 24 T cell receptor beta chains from one sample sequenced in a study of T-cell reconstitution after alpha-beta-depleted transplantation in children. Unique molecular identifiers were built into the TCRbeta library. TCRdb ran MiXCR on the PCR reads and lists one entry per CDR3 protein. The sample yields hundreds of thousands of distinct CDR3 sequences, 10% to 15% seen once. This specimen was PBMCs, mostly from graft donor cells, taken 360 days after TCRalphabeta/CD19-depleted stem cell transplant. Receptor source: a male patient younger than 18 who had a stem cell transplant for acute myeloid leukemia, so the T cells may come from the graft donor.

The table lists this clonotype with a few counts. J is TRBJ2-7 and V is TRBV28; D unresolved. The CDR3 extends over 12 amino acids. CDR1 is MDHEN, CDR2 SYDVKM, per germline. V was clipped by 3 bases and J by 6 bases, with 9 bases between them. In DNA form, the CDR3 reads TGTGCCAGCAGTTTTCGGCGTCTCGAGCAGTACTTC. Translation: CASSFRRLEQYF.

The chain has TRBV19 and TRBJ2-1; D assignment may be TRBD1 or TRBD2 (5 bases each). CDR3 length: 13 residues. From germline, CDR1 is LNHDA and CDR2 SQIVND (reference sequence). Between the trimmed V and J ends, which lost 4 bases and 8 bases, there was a span of 12 bases. The CDR3 spells CASSRDASDEQFF. Written as DNA, the CDR3 is TGTGCCAGTAGTAGGGACGCGAGCGATGAGCAGTTCTTC.

The CDR3 is CASSPRAGGPETQYF. DNA of the CDR3: TGTGCCAGCAGCCCCCGAGCGGGAGGGCCGGAGACCCAGTACTTC. V and J are TRBV7-8 and TRBJ2-5, with 10 positions matching TRBD2. The CDR3 loop spans 15 amino acids. CDR1 and CDR2 (germline): SGHVS, FQNEAQ. Germline trimming cut 5 bases from V and 5 bases from J; bases unmatched to any gene: 8.

The gene calls are TRBV27 and TRBJ2-4, with 11 bases identical to TRBD2. The germline CDR1 and CDR2 sequences are MNHEY and SMNVEV (reference sequence). With 4 bases clipped from V and 7 bases from J, the junction kept 0 bases outside the gene matches. This CDR3 is built from 13 residues. The CDR3 spells CASSWTSGNIQYF. In DNA, the CDR3 is TGTGCCAGCAGTTGGACTAGCGGGAACATTCAGTACTTC.

This clonotype was detected only a few times. The chain uses TRBV12-3 or TRBV12-4 and TRBJ2-7; D is unclear. Trimming removed 6 bases at V and 6 bases at J, with 12 bases between. CDR3 length: 12 amino acids. The CDR3: CASRKSASEQYF. The CDR3 coding sequence is TGTGCCAGCAGAAAGTCAGCTTCCGAGCAGTACTTC.

This clonotype was counted many times. The chain couples TRBV12-3 or TRBV12-4 to TRBJ2-1; 9 bases are shared with TRBD1. This CDR3 has 16 amino acids. The V segment lost 2 bases and the J segment 7 bases; nucleotides outside the gene matches: 9. CDR3 in DNA: TGTGCCAGCAGTTTAACATCCGGGACAGGGTCGAATGAGCAGTTCTTC. Protein: CASSLTSGTGSNEQFF.

The V gene is TRBV12-3 or TRBV12-4, the J gene TRBJ2-7; 8 positions match TRBD2. Trimming at V came to 6 bases and at J to 6 bases, leaving 10 bases not matched to a gene. This CDR3 comprises 14 residues. The CDR3 is CASSRVVAGFEQYF. As DNA, the CDR3 is TGTGCCAGCAGCCGCGTGGTAGCGGGATTCGAGCAGTACTTC.

In its sample, this clonotype was seen a few times. The chain uses TRBV20-1 and TRBJ1-3; the D is unclear. Deletions cut 6 bases from V and 3 bases from J, with 12 bases between. Germline V lookup: CDR1 DFQATT, CDR2 SNEGSKA (reference sequence). The CDR3 runs to 13 residues. The CDR3 DNA reads as TGCAGTGCCCAGATCGGAATTGGAAACACCATATATTTT. Encoded protein: CSAQIGIGNTIYF.

This clonotype came up a few times. The V gene is TRBV4-2, the J gene TRBJ2-7; 8 bases fit TRBD2. This CDR3 has 15 amino acids. Germline trimming cut 0 bases from V and 6 bases from J; bases unmatched to any gene: 7. Germline lookup yields CDR1 LGHNA and CDR2 YNFKEQ. The CDR3 DNA is TGTGCCAGCAGCCAAGACCAGCGGGGGTCGGGCGAGCAGTACTTC. This codes for CASSQDQRGSGEQYF.

The gene calls are TRBV9 and TRBJ2-3; no clear D. CDR3 length: 14 residues. V lost 0 bases to trimming and J lost 4 bases, with 9 bases between them. CDR1 is SGDLS and CDR2 is YYNGEE in the germline V gene. The CDR3 coding sequence is TGTGCCAGCAGCGTAGCCCTCATTCCAGATACGCAGTATTTT. Amino acids: CASSVALIPDTQYF.

In its sample, this clonotype was seen a few times. The chain links TRBV24-1 to TRBJ2-1; 16 bases map to TRBD2. The CDR3 extends over 17 amino acids. The ends lost 4 bases at V and 9 bases at J; junction bases unmatched: 8. CDR1 KGHDR and CDR2 SFDVKD come from the germline V gene. The CDR3, as DNA: TGTGCCACCAGTGACCCGGGACTAGCGGGAGGGCCGCTTGAGCAGTTCTTC. Translation: CATSDPGLAGGPLEQFF.

This clonotype came up many times. CDR3 DNA sequence: TGCGCCAGCAGCTTGGGGCGCCATGGGGACGAGCAGTACTTC. Its translation: CASSLGRHGDEQYF. The rearrangement uses TRBV5-1 and TRBJ2-7, with D unclear. Looked up from germline, CDR1 is SGHRS and CDR2 is YFSETQ. There are 14 residues in the CDR3. V lost 0 bases and J 5 bases, leaving 12 bases between the germline ends.

In its sample, this clonotype was seen a few times. The V call is TRBV28, the J call TRBJ2-7; D not resolved. The CDR3 spans 15 residues. Germline V gene lookup returns CDR1 MDHEN and CDR2 SYDVKM. V lost 3 bases and J 0 bases, leaving 12 bases between the germline ends. The CDR3 here is CASSFVGRVSYEQYF. For the CDR3, the DNA is TGTGCCAGCAGTTTTGTAGGACGGGTCTCCTACGAGCAGTACTTC.

The J gene is TRBJ2-3, the V gene TRBV4-3, with 9 positions matching TRBD2. There are 14 residues in the CDR3. Per germline, CDR1 LGHNA and CDR2 YSLEER. The V gene end was trimmed by 3 bases and the J gene end by 8 bases; junction bases not matched to a gene: 6. The CDR3 DNA reads TGCGCCAGCAGCCACATATCGACTAGCGGTACGCAGTATTTT. Amino acid sequence: CASSHISTSGTQYF.

This clonotype was seen only once. The rearrangement links TRBV27 to TRBJ2-2; D not certain. This CDR3 region has 13 residues. V was trimmed by 3 bases and J by 8 bases, leaving 10 bases between them. The germline V gene has CDR1 MNHEY and CDR2 SMNVEV (reference sequence). CDR3 in amino acids: CASSFVGSGELFF. Here the CDR3 DNA reads TGTGCCAGCAGTTTTGTCGGCTCGGGGGAGCTGTTTTTT.

This chain connects TRBV14 to TRBJ2-5; weak D call: TRBD2 (5 bases). In germline, CDR1 is SGHDN, CDR2 FVKESK. The CDR3 has 17 residues. Trimming pared 1 base from V and 1 base from J, leaving 16 bases between. Here the CDR3 DNA reads TGTGCCAGCAGCCAAGTGGAGATCGGGGATCCCCAAGAGACCCAGTACTTC. Residues: CASSQVEIGDPQETQYF. The full variable domain, its missing parts supplied by reference TRBV14 and TRBJ2-5, is EAGVTQFPSHSVIEKGQTVTLRCDPISGHDNLYWYRRVMGKEIKFLLHFVKESKQDESGMPNNRFLAERTGGTYSTLKVQPAELEDSGVYFCASSQVEIGDPQETQYFGPGTRLLVL.

Here the CDR3 DNA reads TGCAGCGTTGCCGACGTCAGGGGGAAGGGGCCTTACGAGCAGTACTTC. It translates to CSVADVRGKGPYEQYF. The chain employs TRBV29-1 and TRBJ2-7; 7 bases are shared with TRBD1. The germline V gene has CDR1 SQVTM and CDR2 ANQGSEA. The CDR3 extends over 16 amino acids. The ends lost 4 bases at V and 4 bases at J; junction bases unmatched: 16.

This clonotype was counted only a few times. The V call is TRBV3-1, the J call TRBJ2-5; 7 bases map to TRBD1. The trim removed 4 bases at V and 4 bases at J, leaving 3 bases unmatched. In germline, CDR1 is LGHDT, CDR2 YNNKEL (reference sequence). The length of the CDR3 is 13 residues. CDR3 protein: CASSPRQGETQYF. The CDR3 region has the DNA TGTGCCAGCAGCCCCCGACAGGGAGAGACCCAGTACTTC.

This clonotype was seen ten or more times. J is TRBJ2-7 and V is TRBV12-3 or TRBV12-4; TRBD2 might be the D (5 bases). V was shortened by 2 bases and J by 0 bases, with 14 bases between the two germline ends. The CDR3 loop spans 16 amino acids. CDR3 in DNA: TGTGCCAGCAGTTTACAGGCGGGCCTGAGCTCCTACGAGCAGTACTTC. It encodes CASSLQAGLSSYEQYF.

This clonotype was seen a few times. V and J are TRBV19 and TRBJ2-2; D may be TRBD1 (6 bases). Trimming cost V 7 bases and J 5 bases, with 14 bases left between them. Germline values: CDR1 LNHDA, CDR2 SQIVND (reference sequence). The CDR3 is 14 residues long. CDR3 DNA sequence: TGTGCCAGTAAGGAACAGGGTGGTACCGGGGAGCTGTTTTTT. Translating it yields CASKEQGGTGELFF.

As concerns this clonotype: One end of the junction varies from germline; a read error may be responsible. This rearrangement joins TRBV6-2 or TRBV6-3 to TRBJ1-5; D is unclear. The length of the CDR3 is 16 residues. Per the germline V gene, CDR1 is MNHEY and CDR2 is SVGEGT. The CDR3 DNA reads as TGTGCCAGCTGTTACTCGAGGGCAGGCTTAAATCAGCCCCAGCATTTT. This encodes CASCYSRAGLNQPQHF.

The V call is TRBV6-5, the J call TRBJ2-5; 10 bases agree with TRBD2. Looked up from germline, CDR1 is MNHEY and CDR2 is SVGAGI. This CDR3 comprises 15 residues. Unmatched junction bases numbered 8, after V lost 2 bases and J lost 8 bases. CDR3 protein: CASSYGGASGGTQYF. CDR3 coding DNA: TGTGCCAGCAGTTACGGAGGGGCTAGCGGGGGTACCCAGTACTTC.

The table lists this clonotype with a few counts. The chain recombines TRBV29-1 with TRBJ2-1; no firm D call. The CDR3 consists of 13 residues. The germline gives CDR1 SQVTM, CDR2 ANQGSEA. Trimming removed 2 bases from V and 6 bases from J, with 11 bases in between. CDR3 nucleotides: TGCAGCGTTGAACCAGACTCTTCCAATGAGCAGTTCTTC. Translated: CSVEPDSSNEQFF.

The rearrangement joins TRBV5-1 to TRBJ2-1; 11 nucleotides align to TRBD2. The CDR3 contains 15 residues. V lost 3 bases to trimming and J lost 5 bases; unmatched junction nucleotides: 4. Germline CDR1 is SGHRS and CDR2 is YFSETQ. The CDR3 DNA follows: TGCGCCAGCAGCTGGACTAGCGGGTCAAACAATGAGCAGTTCTTC. It is translated as CASSWTSGSNNEQFF.